A single sample is the source of the 15 T cell receptor beta chains below, sequenced in a study of technical replicates of blood from several donors. The table came from immunoSEQ multiplex PCR; TCRdb's copy has only in-frame clones and leaves some out. Of around 80,000 clones in the sample, around 89% are singletons; the top ten hold 0.35% to 0.45%. Sequenced material: T cells isolated from PBMCs. The receptors come from a human donor in good health.

This chain uses TRBV6-4 with TRBJ2-1, with D uncertain. With 3 bases removed from V and 0 bases from J, the gap between germline ends came to 12 bases. The CDR3 has 16 amino acids. Germline-derived CDR1 and CDR2 are MRHNA and SNTAGT. The CDR3: CASSERAPSSYNEQFF. The CDR3 nucleotides read TGTGCCAGCAGTGAGCGAGCGCCGAGCTCCTACAATGAGCAGTTCTTC.

The rearrangement uses TRBV5-1 and TRBJ1-1; TRBD1 matches at 8 bases. Germline lookup yields CDR1 SGHRS and CDR2 YFSETQ. Trimming took 4 bases from V and 4 from J; bases not matched to a gene: 9. This CDR3 contains 15 residues. The CDR3 protein is CASSPGQGGSTEAFF. CDR3 in DNA: TGCGCCAGCAGCCCAGGACAGGGAGGGAGCACTGAAGCTTTCTTT.

The chain joins TRBV28 to TRBJ2-2; the match to TRBD1 covers 7 bases. Per germline, CDR1 MDHEN and CDR2 SYDVKM. V trimming: 11 bases; J trimming: 3 bases; junction bases outside the gene matches: 3. This CDR3 spans 12 amino acids. The CDR3 sequence is CAGQGDTGELFF. The CDR3 nucleotides read TGTGCCGGGCAGGGGGACACCGGGGAGCTGTTTTTT.

The CDR3 DNA reads TGCGCCAGCAGCCACGGGGATAGGCTTAACACCGGGGAGCTGTTTTTT. Protein: CASSHGDRLNTGELFF. This rearrangement joins TRBV4-1 to TRBJ2-2, with D possibly TRBD2 on 5 matching bases. The ends were cut back, 3 bases at V and 2 bases at J, with 13 bases in the middle. In germline, CDR1 is MGHRA, CDR2 YSYEKL. CDR3 size: 16 residues.

This chain connects TRBV5-1 to TRBJ2-3; 8 bases fit TRBD1. This CDR3 region has 16 residues. Germline V lookup: CDR1 SGHRS, CDR2 YFSETQ. J was trimmed by 4 bases and V by 4 bases; bases with no gene match: 11. CDR3 loop: CASSPEQGVVADTQYF. In nucleotides, the CDR3 is TGCGCCAGCAGCCCAGAACAGGGGGTAGTGGCAGATACGCAGTATTTT. Looking up the rest from reference TRBV5-1 and TRBJ2-3 gives the full variable domain: KAGVTQTPRYLIKTRGQQVTLSCSPISGHRSVSWYQQTPGQGLQFLFEYFSETQRNKGNFPGRFSGRQFSNSRSEMNVSTLELGDSALYLCASSPEQGVVADTQYFGPGTRLTVL.

Only a few counts were recorded for this clone. The sample has other DNA sequences that encode this CDR3 too. The V call is TRBV7-9, the J call TRBJ1-1; D perhaps matches TRBD1 (5 bases). The germline V and J ends were trimmed by 3 bases and 2 bases, with 7 bases remaining between them. Per the germline V gene, CDR1 is SEHNR and CDR2 is FQNEAQ (reference sequence). The CDR3 contains 13 residues. The CDR3 here is CASSLQGNTEAFF. The CDR3 DNA follows: TGTGCCAGCAGCTTGCAGGGTAACACTGAAGCTTTCTTT.

The chain employs TRBV4-1 and TRBJ2-1; unclear D gene. CDR3 length: 12 amino acids. Trimming shortened V by 1 base and J by 10 bases, and 8 bases separated the two germline ends. The germline V gene encodes CDR1 MGHRA and CDR2 YSYEKL. The CDR3 nucleotides read TGCGCCAGCAGCCAAGCAGCGCCAGAGCAGTTCTTC. It encodes CASSQAAPEQFF.

The rearrangement links TRBV27 to TRBJ1-2; 10 bases are a match to TRBD1. V shed 5 bases, J shed 3 bases, and the junction held 9 bases outside the gene matches. The CDR3 length is 16 residues. CDR1 MNHEY and CDR2 SMNVEV come from the germline V gene (reference sequence). The CDR3 region is CASSPSTGGVHYGYTF. The DNA for the CDR3 is TGTGCCAGCAGTCCATCGACAGGGGGCGTTCACTATGGCTACACCTTC.

The chain couples TRBV9 to TRBJ2-3, with 7 nucleotides matching TRBD2. Germline V gene lookup returns CDR1 SGDLS and CDR2 YYNGEE. There are 15 residues in the CDR3. The J segment lost 0 bases and the V segment lost 2 bases, leaving 3 bases of the junction unmatched. The DNA of the CDR3 is TGTGCCAGCAGCGTGCGAGCGGGGAGCACAGATACGCAGTATTTT. It is translated as CASSVRAGSTDTQYF. Drawing the rest from reference TRBV9 and TRBJ2-3, the complete variable domain is DSGVTQTPKHLITATGQRVTLRCSPRSGDLSVYWYQQSLDQGLQFLIQYYNGEERAKGNILERFSAQQFPDLHSELNLSSLELGDSALYFCASSVRAGSTDTQYFGPGTRLTVL.

The J gene is TRBJ1-5, the V gene TRBV18, with D possibly TRBD1 on 5 matching bases. CDR1 is KGHSH and CDR2 is LQKENI in the germline V gene. Trimming shortened V by 2 bases and J by 8 bases, and 10 bases separated the two germline ends. This CDR3 has 13 amino acids. The CDR3 DNA is TGTGCCAGCTCACCAATGGGGCCGGAGCCCCAGCATTTT. Amino acids: CASSPMGPEPQHF.

V usage is TRBV6-1 and J usage is TRBJ1-1; weak D call: TRBD1 (5 bases). V was shortened by 3 bases and J by 4 bases, with 15 bases between the two germline ends. The CDR3 sequence is 15 residues long. CDR1 and CDR2 from the germline V gene are MNHNS and SASEGT. The DNA for the CDR3 is TGTGCCAGCAGTGATCGACAGAGGGAGGCCACTGAAGCTTTCTTT. It codes for CASSDRQREATEAFF.

The rearrangement links TRBV23-1 to TRBJ2-2, with D maybe TRBD2 (6 bases). TRBV23-1 is filed as an ORF, its function uncertain. The CDR3 consists of 18 residues. Trimming cost V 5 bases and J 3 bases, with 22 bases left between them. The CDR3, as DNA: TGCGCCAGCAGTACGCGGGACCACCCCAAAGAGTACACCGGGGAGCTGTTTTTT. Its protein product is CASSTRDHPKEYTGELFF.

The CDR3 region is CASSLGTISETQYF. The CDR3 DNA reads TGTGCCAGCAGTTTGGGTACTATCTCAGAGACCCAGTACTTC. V is TRBV27 and J is TRBJ2-5; D is undetermined. This CDR3 comprises 14 residues. With 3 bases removed from V and 4 bases from J, the gap between germline ends came to 12 bases. The germline V gene has CDR1 MNHEY and CDR2 SMNVEV (reference sequence).

The CDR3 DNA sequence: TGCGCCAGCAGGGAAGACAGCCTTAATGAAAAACTGTTTTTT. Protein sequence: CASREDSLNEKLFF. This chain uses TRBV5-1 with TRBJ1-4; the D gene is possibly TRBD1 (5 bases). Germline V gene sequence: CDR1 SGHRS, CDR2 YFSETQ. The CDR3 has 14 amino acids. V lost 5 bases to trimming and J lost 4 bases, with 12 bases between them.

This rearrangement joins TRBV7-3 to TRBJ2-1; weak D call: TRBD1 (5 bases). The CDR3 has 13 amino acids. Germline V gene data show CDR1 as SGHTA and CDR2 as FQGTGA. V lost 6 bases and J lost 6, with 12 bases in between. CDR3 DNA: TGTGCCAGCAGGAGTGGGGCGCGCAATGAGCAGTTCTTC. Protein product: CASRSGARNEQFF.